The 28 T cell receptor beta chains listed next were all sequenced from one sample in a study of blood T cell repertoires in COVID-19. Repertoires were generated with immunoSEQ multiplex PCR, while TCRdb's copy carries only in-frame clones and drops some. The table lists some 21,000 clones, approximately 90% of them singletons. The sample comprised peripheral blood. These TCRs come from a man aged 65 to 79 with active COVID-19.

The V and J genes are TRBV5-4 and TRBJ2-3; possible D gene TRBD2, 7 bases. Germline V gene data show CDR1 as SGHNT and CDR2 as YYREEE (reference sequence). V was shortened by 0 bases and J by 0 bases, with 14 bases between the two germline ends. The CDR3 totals 17 residues. The CDR3 sequence is CASSLGGRGPSTDTQYF. CDR3 nucleotide sequence: TGTGCCAGCAGCTTGGGGGGGCGGGGGCCTAGCACAGATACGCAGTATTTT.

This clone is a singleton in its sample. The CDR3 loop reads CASSPSGGASSTDTQYF. As DNA, the CDR3 is TGTGCCAGCAGCCCGAGCGGGGGGGCGTCGAGCACAGATACGCAGTATTTT. The J gene is TRBJ2-3, the V gene TRBV3-1 (or the pseudogene TRBV3-2); 10 bases are shared with TRBD2. V shed 4 bases and J 0 bases; nucleotides not matched to a gene: 7. The CDR3 spans 17 residues. CDR1 and CDR2 (germline): LGHDT, YNNKEL (reference sequence).

This clone is termed medium-sized. The V and J genes are TRBV6-5 and TRBJ2-1, with D possibly TRBD2 on 6 matching bases. V dropped 4 bases and J dropped 7 bases, with 11 bases sitting between them. Germline V gene sequence: CDR1 MNHEY, CDR2 SVGAGI. CDR3 length: 13 amino acids. The CDR3 protein is CASSLRGFNEQFF. In nucleotides, the CDR3 is TGTGCCAGCAGTTTGCGGGGCTTTAATGAGCAGTTCTTC.

The chain has TRBV5-8 and TRBJ2-1; TRBD2 matches 9 bases. V was clipped by 4 bases and J by 9 bases; unmatched bases: 8. Germline CDR1 is SGHTS and CDR2 is YDEGEE. The CDR3 is 14 residues long. CDR3 DNA: TGTGCCAGCAGCCCCCCGGGACTAGCTCTTGAGCAGTTCTTC. Its protein is CASSPPGLALEQFF.

This clone has only one observation. The J gene is TRBJ1-2, the V gene TRBV18; tentative D call: TRBD1 (6 bases). The CDR3 contains 15 residues. Trimming left V 2 bases short and J 8 bases short, with 18 bases between. The germline V gene encodes CDR1 KGHSH and CDR2 LQKENI. CDR3 residues: CASSPGGAPGGGYTF. In nucleotides, the CDR3 is TGTGCCAGCTCACCAGGGGGCGCCCCCGGAGGAGGCTACACCTTC.

This chain uses TRBV6-2 or TRBV6-3 with TRBJ1-5, with TRBD1 as a possible D gene (6 bases). V was cut by 4 bases and J by 8 bases, with 15 bases left in between. Germline V gene data show CDR1 as MNHEY and CDR2 as SVGEGT. The CDR3 covers 14 residues. The chain's CDR3 is CASSLITGNEPQHF. The CDR3 DNA reads TGTGCCAGCAGTTTGATCACAGGGAATGAGCCCCAGCATTTT.

The rearrangement uses TRBV27 and TRBJ2-2; D possibly corresponds to TRBD1 (6 bases). In germline, CDR1 is MNHEY, CDR2 SMNVEV (reference sequence). Trimming stripped 0 bases from V and 6 bases from J, with 11 bases between. The CDR3 covers 15 residues. CDR3 in amino acids: CASSLSTRGAGELFF. Written as DNA, the CDR3 is TGTGCCAGCAGTTTATCGACCAGGGGCGCCGGGGAGCTGTTTTTT.

CDR3 protein: CASSPGGALGEKLFF. CDR3 DNA: TGTGCCAGCAGCCCGGGGGGGGCTTTAGGGGAAAAACTGTTTTTT. The J gene is TRBJ1-4, the V gene TRBV9; the D gene is possibly TRBD1 (6 bases). The germline gives CDR1 SGDLS, CDR2 YYNGEE. The CDR3 runs to 15 residues. The germline V and J ends were trimmed by 4 bases and 8 bases, with 18 bases remaining between them.

The chain employs TRBV6-5 and TRBJ2-5, with TRBD1 as a possible D gene (6 bases). The CDR3 sequence is 14 residues long. Germline values: CDR1 MNHEY, CDR2 SVGAGI. Trimming removed 6 bases at V and 7 bases at J, with 18 bases between. The DNA for the CDR3 is TGTGCCAGCAGCGACCTACAGGGTAGTGGGACCCAGTACTTC. Its translation: CASSDLQGSGTQYF.

The chain has TRBV5-5 and TRBJ2-3, with 9 bases lining up with TRBD1. The CDR3 totals 16 residues. V was clipped by 4 bases and J by 2 bases; unmatched bases: 8. Germline values: CDR1 SGHKS, CDR2 YYEKEE (reference sequence). CDR3 sequence: CASSKQGARVTDTQYF. CDR3 nucleotide sequence: TGTGCCAGCAGCAAACAGGGGGCGCGGGTCACAGATACGCAGTATTTT.

This chain's CDR3 is CASSVDSVGEQFF. The CDR3 DNA is TGTGCCAGCAGCGTAGACAGTGTGGGTGAGCAGTTCTTC. V and J are TRBV9 and TRBJ2-1; D uncertain. The CDR3 has 13 amino acids. Germline V gene sequence: CDR1 SGDLS, CDR2 YYNGEE. Trimming left V 0 bases short and J 9 bases short, with 10 bases between.

This chain joins TRBV7-8 and TRBJ2-5; the match to TRBD2 covers 8 bases. Trimming took 1 base from V and 5 from J; bases not matched to a gene: 0. There are 13 residues in the CDR3. Germline V gene sequence: CDR1 SGHVS, CDR2 FQNEAQ. The CDR3 DNA reads TGTGCCAGCAGCTTAGGACTAGCGGAGACCCAGTACTTC. The encoded protein is CASSLGLAETQYF.

This CDR3 is CASSVGGRTYNEQFF. CDR3 sequence (DNA): TGTGCCAGCAGCGTAGGCGGGAGGACCTACAATGAGCAGTTCTTC. The chain couples TRBV9 to TRBJ2-1; TRBD2 matches 8 bases. Germline CDR1 reads SGDLS; CDR2 reads YYNGEE. V was pared by 0 bases and J by 2 bases, with 1 base of the junction left unmatched. This CDR3 is built from 15 residues.

The gene calls are TRBV29-1 and TRBJ2-5, with TRBD2 matching 9 bases. CDR3 length: 16 residues. The V segment lost 0 bases and the J segment 1 base; nucleotides outside the gene matches: 6. Germline V gives CDR1 SQVTM, CDR2 ANQGSEA. The CDR3: CSVEEWAGGRQETQYF. Written as DNA, the CDR3 is TGCAGCGTTGAAGAATGGGCGGGGGGGCGCCAAGAGACCCAGTACTTC.

This sequence joins TRBV2 and TRBJ1-1; possibly TRBD1 for D (5 bases). Germline V gene sequence: CDR1 SNHLY, CDR2 FYNNEI. Trimming cost V 2 bases and J 1 base, with 11 bases left between them. This CDR3 comprises 15 residues. CDR3 amino acids: CASSERRGTNTEAFF. The CDR3 coding sequence is TGTGCCAGCAGTGAAAGACGGGGGACGAACACTGAAGCTTTCTTT.

The gene calls are TRBV11-3 and TRBJ2-1, with D possibly being TRBD2 (5 bases). Trimming pared 1 base from V and 2 bases from J, leaving 12 bases between. The CDR3 spans 16 residues. The V gene's germline CDR1 is SGHNT and CDR2 YENEEA. The CDR3 here is CASSLVPTGTYNEQFF. The CDR3 nucleotides are TGTGCCAGCAGCTTAGTCCCCACGGGAACCTACAATGAGCAGTTCTTC.

The chain recombines TRBV29-1 with TRBJ2-5; 11 bases are shared with TRBD2. The germline gives CDR1 SQVTM, CDR2 ANQGSEA. Trimming took 5 bases from V and 7 from J; bases not matched to a gene: 12. The CDR3 contains 15 residues. This CDR3 is CSVQVPGLADGTQYF. CDR3 nucleotide sequence: TGCAGCGTTCAAGTTCCGGGACTAGCGGATGGGACCCAGTACTTC.

The V gene is TRBV18, the J gene TRBJ2-1; 8 positions agree with TRBD2. Unmatched junction bases numbered 21, after V lost 1 base and J lost 10 bases. The CDR3 has 19 amino acids. Per germline, CDR1 KGHSH and CDR2 LQKENI. The CDR3 spells CASSPRDSRLAGFSWEQFF. The DNA of the CDR3 is TGTGCCAGCTCACCACGGGATTCTCGGCTAGCGGGTTTTTCTTGGGAGCAGTTCTTC.

The V call is TRBV7-8, the J call TRBJ1-3; D perhaps matches TRBD1 (6 bases). The CDR3 consists of 14 residues. Germline CDR1 is SGHVS and CDR2 is FQNEAQ. Trimming pared 3 bases from V and 4 bases from J, leaving 10 bases between. The DNA of the CDR3 is TGTGCCAGCAGCTTGGTCGACAGGGGAAACACCATATATTTT. Protein: CASSLVDRGNTIYF.

The rearrangement joins TRBV30 to TRBJ2-1; 7 bases map to TRBD1. The CDR3 extends over 14 amino acids. V gave up 4 bases and J gave up 3 bases; unmatched junction bases: 6. The germline CDR1 and CDR2 sequences are GTSNPN and SVGIG (reference sequence). CDR3 coding DNA: TGTGCCTGGACCCGGGACAGCCTCTACAATGAGCAGTTCTTC. This sequence encodes CAWTRDSLYNEQFF.

CDR3 sequence reads: CATSRDIVAKNGELFF. The CDR3 DNA follows: TGTGCCACCAGCAGAGATATAGTAGCGAAGAACGGGGAGCTGTTTTTT. V usage is TRBV15 and J usage is TRBJ2-2; possible D gene TRBD2, 5 bases. Trimming pared 0 bases from V and 7 bases from J, leaving 15 bases between. The germline V gene has CDR1 LNHNV and CDR2 YYDKDF (reference sequence). CDR3 length equals 16 residues.

The chain uses TRBV6-6 and TRBJ1-1; D possibly corresponds to TRBD1 (6 bases). The germline V gene encodes CDR1 MNHNY and CDR2 SVGAGI (reference sequence). The CDR3 length is 14 residues. With 3 bases removed from V and 7 bases from J, the gap between germline ends came to 15 bases. The CDR3 is CASSYSPTGYEAFF. The CDR3 coding sequence is TGTGCCAGCAGTTATTCGCCTACAGGGTATGAAGCTTTCTTT.

The chain couples TRBV2 to TRBJ2-1; D remains unclear. This CDR3 has 16 amino acids. Germline CDR1 reads SNHLY; CDR2 reads FYNNEI. V lost 3 bases and J lost 6, with 18 bases in between. The CDR3 here is CASSERGDWPLNEQFF. The CDR3 region has the DNA TGTGCCAGCAGTGAGCGAGGAGACTGGCCCCTCAATGAGCAGTTCTTC.

This clone was found once. V gene TRBV5-4 combines with J gene TRBJ2-1; TRBD2 matches 10 bases. Trimming removed 4 bases from V and 3 bases from J; junction bases left unmatched: 4. Germline V lookup: CDR1 SGHNT, CDR2 YYREEE (reference sequence). This CDR3 is 15 amino acids long. DNA for the CDR3: TGTGCCAGCAGCCTAGCGGGAGCGGGCTACAATGAGCAGTTCTTC. Its translation is CASSLAGAGYNEQFF.

J is TRBJ2-1 and V is TRBV7-9; the match to TRBD2 covers 7 bases. V lost 8 bases to trimming and J lost 0 bases; unmatched junction nucleotides: 7. Germline V gives CDR1 SEHNR, CDR2 FQNEAQ (reference sequence). The CDR3 runs 15 residues. CDR3 protein: CASSLAKSSYNEQFF. The CDR3 bases are TGTGCCAGCTCACTAGCGAAAAGCTCCTACAATGAGCAGTTCTTC.

The CDR3 loop is CASSQGDFTDTQYF. CDR3 nucleotides: TGTGCCAGCAGCCAGGGGGACTTCACAGATACGCAGTATTTT. The chain carries TRBV4-2 and TRBJ2-3, with D perhaps TRBD2 (6 bases). The CDR3 extends over 14 amino acids. The germline gives CDR1 LGHNA, CDR2 YNFKEQ. V dropped 3 bases and J dropped 2 bases, with 9 bases sitting between them.

The chain joins TRBV24-1 to TRBJ2-5; D is undetermined. There are 13 residues in the CDR3. V lost 6 bases and J 1 base, leaving 8 bases between the germline ends. Germline CDR1 and CDR2: KGHDR and SFDVKD. Here the CDR3 DNA reads TGTGCCACCAGTCCCGGCGGCCAAGAGACCCAGTACTTC. As protein: CATSPGGQETQYF.

This rearrangement joins TRBV27 to TRBJ2-7; the match to TRBD1 covers 11 bases. Losses at the gene ends were 3 bases for V and 5 bases for J; bases not matched to a gene: 3. The CDR3 is 14 amino acids. The germline gives CDR1 MNHEY, CDR2 SMNVEV (reference sequence). The CDR3 DNA follows: TGTGCCAGCAGTTTGGGGACAGGGGGAAACGAGCAGTACTTC. As protein: CASSLGTGGNEQYF.